This T cell receptor beta chain was recovered during a study of type 1 regulatory T cells. Overall study findings and caveats: Compared with non-Tr1 cells, Tr1 cells showed a narrower TCR repertoire.

Comment on this clonotype: Antigen unknown.

TCRdb ran MiXCR on the reads and lists one entry per CDR3 protein. The table records approximately 77,000 distinct CDR3 sequences, around 20% of them present only once. This TCR was recovered from a human donor in good health. Input material: cultured type 1 regulatory T (Tr1) cells, either the whole culture or a sorted fraction (not recorded which).

CDR3 sequence (DNA): TGTGCCAGCAGCGGGGGACGAGGACTAGCGGGAGTCGGAGGAGAGACCCAGTACTTC. Translation gives CASSGGRGLAGVGGETQYF. V usage is TRBV9 and J usage is TRBJ2-5, with TRBD2 matching 13 bases. The CDR3 loop spans 19 amino acids. The germline CDR1 and CDR2 sequences are SGDLS and YYNGEE. The trim removed 3 bases at V and 4 bases at J, leaving 15 bases unmatched.